This TCR beta chain originates from a study of OX40 agonist ivuxolimab in advanced cancers. Study-wide background: Patients receiving dose escalation had hepatocellular carcinoma, melanoma, renal cell or head and neck cancer. Study outcomes and limitations: Researchers did not determine the expanded peripheral T cells' antigen specificity.

Germline assignment: CDR1 ENHRY and CDR2 SYGVKD. The ends lost 7 bases at V and 1 base at J; junction bases unmatched: 2. CDR3 size: 13 residues. On this clone: What it binds is not known. In the same sample, other DNA sequences code for this CDR3.

Sequencing used immunoSEQ multiplex PCR; TCRdb keeps in-frame clones, though not all of them. The sample yields more than 65,000 clones, 84% seen once. The receptor comes from an adult with an advanced solid tumor such as melanoma, head and neck, liver or kidney cancer. The chain uses TRBV10-3 and TRBJ1-1; 8 bases agree with TRBD1. The source was CD4+ or CD8+ T cells sorted from blood, collected in a trial of the OX40 agonist ivuxolimab. The CDR3: CAITGQGNTEAFF. The DNA of the CDR3 is TGTGCCATCACTGGACAGGGGAACACTGAAGCTTTCTTT.